One and the same sample provided the 10 T cell receptor beta chains below, sequenced in a study of blood T cell repertoires in COVID-19. Sequencing used immunoSEQ multiplex PCR; TCRdb keeps in-frame clones, though not all of them. The table includes about 64,000 clones, just over 85% detected once. Sample: peripheral blood. The source of these receptors is a woman aged 60-70 years with COVID-19, enrolled during active disease.

The sample holds one count of this clone. The chain has TRBV5-3 and TRBJ2-7, with D possibly matching TRBD2 (5 bases). TRBV5-3 belongs to the ORF category, with a function that is uncertain. The CDR3 runs 14 residues. V lost 4 bases, J lost 1 base, and 12 bases lay in between. The CDR3 DNA reads as TGTGCCAGAAGCCGCCAGAGCGGTTCCTACGAGCAGTACTTC. Protein sequence: CARSRQSGSYEQYF.

V usage is TRBV4-3 and J usage is TRBJ2-1; D is unresolved. Germline loops: CDR1 LGHNA, CDR2 YSLEER. The CDR3 runs to 16 residues. The V end was cut by 0 bases, the J end by 2 bases, with 11 bases between. DNA of the CDR3: TGCGCCAGCAGCCAAGATAGCAGAGGAACCTACAATGAGCAGTTCTTC. Its translation: CASSQDSRGTYNEQFF.

J is TRBJ1-2 and V is TRBV4-3; 11 bases line up with TRBD1. The CDR3 has 14 amino acids. Germline CDR1 is LGHNA and CDR2 is YSLEER. With V trimmed by 6 bases and J by 7 bases, 7 bases remained unmatched. The chain's CDR3 is CASSPGQGASGYTF. The CDR3 DNA sequence: TGCGCCAGCAGTCCAGGACAGGGGGCATCTGGCTACACCTTC.

The gene calls are TRBV18 and TRBJ2-3; 10 bases map to TRBD2. The CDR3 totals 15 residues. The V gene's germline CDR1 is KGHSH and CDR2 LQKENI. J lost 5 bases, V lost 4 bases, and 6 bases had no gene match. The CDR3 is CASSLLAGRGDTQYF. Here the CDR3 DNA reads TGTGCCAGCTCACTACTAGCGGGAAGGGGAGATACGCAGTATTTT.

This sequence joins TRBV19 and TRBJ1-5; 7 bases fit TRBD1. Germline V CDR1 and CDR2: LNHDA, SQIVND (reference sequence). Trimming removed 5 bases from V and 2 bases from J; junction bases left unmatched: 6. The CDR3 contains 15 residues. The CDR3 reads CASSFSGTGNQPQHF. The CDR3 coding sequence is TGTGCCAGTAGTTTCTCCGGGACAGGCAATCAGCCCCAGCATTTT.

The CDR3 DNA reads TGTGCCAGCAGCTTAAGGGGGACAGGCATGGAGACCCAGTACTTC. Translated, it gives CASSLRGTGMETQYF. The chain employs TRBV13 and TRBJ2-5; TRBD1 matches 8 bases. V trimming: 2 bases; J trimming: 5 bases; junction bases outside the gene matches: 7. The V gene's germline CDR1 is PRHDT and CDR2 FYEKMQ (reference sequence). CDR3 length: 15 residues.

The chain carries TRBV7-9 and TRBJ1-2; weak D call: TRBD1 (6 bases). Per the germline V gene, CDR1 is SEHNR and CDR2 is FQNEAQ (reference sequence). V lost 5 bases to trimming and J lost 2 bases, with 12 bases between them. The CDR3 runs 14 residues. The CDR3 DNA sequence: TGTGCCAGCAGCACCACAGGGCCCAACTATGGCTACACCTTC. Protein sequence: CASSTTGPNYGYTF.

The rearrangement links TRBV6-2 or TRBV6-3 to TRBJ2-1; 8 nucleotides match TRBD2. The junction had 7 bases not matched to a gene; V was cut back by 2 bases and J by 7 bases. From germline, CDR1 is MNHEY and CDR2 SVGEGT. This CDR3 region has 15 residues. The CDR3 is CASSYIAGKRNEQFF. CDR3 sequence (DNA): TGTGCCAGCAGTTACATAGCGGGAAAGAGGAATGAGCAGTTCTTC.

The V call is TRBV7-2, the J call TRBJ2-7; D may be TRBD1 (5 bases). This CDR3 is built from 13 residues. The germline gives CDR1 SGHTA, CDR2 FQGNSA. V was shortened by 2 bases and J by 2 bases, with 7 bases between the two germline ends. The DNA of the CDR3 is TGTGCCAGCAGCTTACAGGGCGCCTACGAGCAGTACTTC. This codes for CASSLQGAYEQYF. Full variable domain (missing parts from reference TRBV7-2 and TRBJ2-7): GAGVSQSPSNKVTEKGKDVELRCDPISGHTALYWYRQSLGQGLEFLIYFQGNSAPDKSGLPSDRFSAERTGGSVSTLTIQRTQQEDSAVYLCASSLQGAYEQYFGPGTRLTVT.

The chain links TRBV6-2 or TRBV6-3 to TRBJ2-2, with D uncertain. Looked up from germline, CDR1 is MNHEY and CDR2 is SVGEGT. V lost 2 bases to trimming and J lost 7 bases, with 5 bases between them. The CDR3 covers 12 residues. The CDR3 DNA sequence: TGTGCCAGCAGTTACCCCCTCGGGGAGCTGTTTTTT. This gives the protein CASSYPLGELFF.